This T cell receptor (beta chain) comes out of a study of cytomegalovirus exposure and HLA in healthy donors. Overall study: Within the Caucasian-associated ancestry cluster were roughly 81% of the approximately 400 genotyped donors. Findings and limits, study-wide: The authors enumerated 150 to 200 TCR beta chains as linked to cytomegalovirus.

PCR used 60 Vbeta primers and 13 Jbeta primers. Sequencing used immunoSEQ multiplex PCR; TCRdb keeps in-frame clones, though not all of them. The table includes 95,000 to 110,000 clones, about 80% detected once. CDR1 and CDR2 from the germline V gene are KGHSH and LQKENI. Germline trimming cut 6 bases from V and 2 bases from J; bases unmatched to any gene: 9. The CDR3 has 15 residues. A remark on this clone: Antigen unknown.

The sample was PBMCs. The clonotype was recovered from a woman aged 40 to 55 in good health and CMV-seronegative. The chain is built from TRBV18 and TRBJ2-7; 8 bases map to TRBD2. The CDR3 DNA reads TGTGCCAGCTCCCCCGGGGGGGGTATCGCCTACGAGCAGTACTTC. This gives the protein CASSPGGGIAYEQYF.